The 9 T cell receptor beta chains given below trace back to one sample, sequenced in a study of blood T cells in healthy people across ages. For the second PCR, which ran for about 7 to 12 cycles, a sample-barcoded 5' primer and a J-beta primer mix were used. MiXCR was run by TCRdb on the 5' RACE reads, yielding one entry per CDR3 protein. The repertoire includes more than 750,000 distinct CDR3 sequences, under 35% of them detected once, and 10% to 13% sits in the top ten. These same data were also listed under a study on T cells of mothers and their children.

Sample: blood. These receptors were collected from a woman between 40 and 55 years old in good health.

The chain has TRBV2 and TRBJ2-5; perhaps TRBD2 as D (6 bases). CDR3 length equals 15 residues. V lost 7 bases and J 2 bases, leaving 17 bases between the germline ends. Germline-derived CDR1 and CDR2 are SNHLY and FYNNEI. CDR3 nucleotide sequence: TGTGCCAGCACCCGCGGGGAGAGGATTCAAGAGACCCAGTACTTC. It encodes CASTRGERIQETQYF.

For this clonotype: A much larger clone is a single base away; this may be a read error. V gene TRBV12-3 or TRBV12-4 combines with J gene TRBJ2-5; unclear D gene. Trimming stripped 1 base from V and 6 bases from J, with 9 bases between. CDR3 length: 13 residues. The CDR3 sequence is CASSLERTKTQYF. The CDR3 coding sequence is TGTGCCAGCAGTTTAGAGCGAACGAAGACCCAGTACTTC.

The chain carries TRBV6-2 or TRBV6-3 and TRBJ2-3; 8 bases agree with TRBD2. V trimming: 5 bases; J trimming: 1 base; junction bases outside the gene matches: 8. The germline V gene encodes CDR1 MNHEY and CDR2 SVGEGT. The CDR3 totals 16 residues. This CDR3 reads CASSPIGRGGTDTQYF. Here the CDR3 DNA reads TGTGCCAGCAGTCCAATTGGGCGGGGGGGCACAGATACGCAGTATTTT.

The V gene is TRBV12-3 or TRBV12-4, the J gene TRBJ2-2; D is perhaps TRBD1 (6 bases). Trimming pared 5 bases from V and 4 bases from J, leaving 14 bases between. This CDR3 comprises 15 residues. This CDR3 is CASSRRARGTGELFF. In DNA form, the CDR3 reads TGTGCCAGCAGTCGACGGGCCAGGGGCACCGGGGAGCTGTTTTTT.

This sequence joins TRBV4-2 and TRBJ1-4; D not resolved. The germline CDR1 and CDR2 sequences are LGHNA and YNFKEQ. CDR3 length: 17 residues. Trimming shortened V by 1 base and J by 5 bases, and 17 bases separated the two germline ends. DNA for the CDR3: TGTGCCAGCAGCCAAGTCGGTGGAGGACGGAAAAATGAAAAACTGTTTTTT. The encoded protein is CASSQVGGGRKNEKLFF.

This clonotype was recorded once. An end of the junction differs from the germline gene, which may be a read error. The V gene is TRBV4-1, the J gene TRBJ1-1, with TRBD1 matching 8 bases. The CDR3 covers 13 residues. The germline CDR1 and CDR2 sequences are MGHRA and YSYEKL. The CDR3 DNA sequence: TGCACCAGCAGCTTTACAGGGGGCACTGAAGCTTTCTTT. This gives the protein CTSSFTGGTEAFF.

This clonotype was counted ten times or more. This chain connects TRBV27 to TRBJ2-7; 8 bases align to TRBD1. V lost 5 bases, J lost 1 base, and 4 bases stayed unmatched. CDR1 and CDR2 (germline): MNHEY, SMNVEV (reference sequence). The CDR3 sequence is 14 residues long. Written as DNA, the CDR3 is TGTGCCAGCAGTGCCGACAGGGGATCCTACGAGCAGTACTTC. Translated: CASSADRGSYEQYF.

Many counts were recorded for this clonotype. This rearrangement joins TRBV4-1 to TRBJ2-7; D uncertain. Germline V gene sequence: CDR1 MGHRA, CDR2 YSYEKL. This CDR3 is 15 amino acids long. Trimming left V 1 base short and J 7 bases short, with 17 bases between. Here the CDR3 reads CASSQVPGSPEEQYF. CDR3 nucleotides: TGCGCCAGCAGCCAAGTTCCAGGATCCCCCGAAGAGCAGTACTTC.

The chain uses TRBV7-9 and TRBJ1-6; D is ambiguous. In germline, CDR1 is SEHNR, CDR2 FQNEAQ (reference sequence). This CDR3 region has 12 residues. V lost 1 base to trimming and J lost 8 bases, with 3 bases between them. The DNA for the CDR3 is TGTGCCAGCAGCTTAGATTATTCACCCCTCCACTTT. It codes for CASSLDYSPLHF.